This T cell receptor beta chain was sequenced in a study of T cells in Graves' hyperthyroidism and ophthalmopathy. RNA transcripts served as the template for amplifying TCR beta CDR3 regions. First-round RT-PCR of the TCR CDR3 relied on the HTBI primer set. TCRdb reanalysed the multiplex PCR reads using MiXCR and keeps one entry per CDR3 protein. The sample lists about 610,000 distinct CDR3 sequences; around 45% were seen once. The trim removed 6 bases at V and 5 bases at J, leaving 12 bases unmatched. CDR1 is SQVTM and CDR2 is ANQGSEA in the germline V gene. This CDR3 has 14 amino acids. Clinical symptoms, serum thyroxine and TRAb, thyroid ultrasound and orbital computed tomography together formed the diagnostic basis.

The TCR was taken from a woman younger than 35 with Graves' hyperthyroidism. The J gene is TRBJ2-5, the V gene TRBV29-1, with TRBD2 matching 7 bases. The sequencing sample was made of peripheral blood or thyroid tissue (not recorded which). CDR3 coding DNA: TGCAGCGTCCGTAGGCCGAGGGGAGGGGAGACCCAGTACTTC. Its protein product is CSVRRPRGGETQYF.